Ten or more counts support the clone carrying this T cell receptor (beta chain). Its antigen remains unknown. This CDR3 region has 13 residues. Germline V gives CDR1 SGHTA, CDR2 FQGNSA. V was shortened by 1 base and J by 3 bases, with 7 bases between the two germline ends. The data stem from a study of T cells in Graves' hyperthyroidism and ophthalmopathy. Any patient presenting with uncontrolled infection, other autoimmune disease, pregnancy or lactation was left out. Amplification yielded TCR beta CDR3 regions, with RNA transcripts as the source. During a first-round RT-PCR of the TCR CDR3, the HTBI primer set was used. MiXCR, applied by TCRdb to the multiplex PCR reads, yields one record per CDR3 protein. The repertoire has 750,000 to 900,000 distinct CDR3 sequences, 38% of them found once; the top ten carry about 8.9%. Findings of the study overall: Using 13 V-J features, a model discriminated ophthalmopathy from stable hyperthyroidism.

This receptor was obtained from a man aged 18 to 29 with Graves' hyperthyroidism. The V and J genes are TRBV7-2 and TRBJ2-7; unclear D gene. The sequencing input was blood. The CDR3 here is CASSLEQYYEQYF. DNA of the CDR3: TGTGCCAGCAGCTTAGAACAGTACTACGAGCAGTACTTC. Combining the CDR3 with reference TRBV7-2 and TRBJ2-7 gives the whole variable domain GAGVSQSPSNKVTEKGKDVELRCDPISGHTALYWYRQSLGQGLEFLIYFQGNSAPDKSGLPSDRFSAERTGGSVSTLTIQRTQQEDSAVYLCASSLEQYYEQYFGPGTRLTVT.